These 13 T cell receptor beta chains came from one sample sequenced in a study of low-dose radiotherapy and immunotherapy resistance in tumors. Described time point: before trial treatment. The authors amplified TCRs for about 20 PCR cycles with a constant-region primer and a V-primer adapter. In TCRdb, the reads were re-called with MiXCR into one record per CDR3 protein. The sample carries some 45,000 distinct CDR3 sequences, 10% to 15% recorded once. The sequences come from PBMCs, collected before treatment. These receptors were obtained from a female donor with ovarian cancer.

Worth noting for this clonotype: A far larger clone differs by one base, so this is likely a read error. The chain combines TRBV29-1 with TRBJ2-5; 7 positions match TRBD2. Germline V gene lookup returns CDR1 SQVTM and CDR2 ANQGSEA. This CDR3 has 13 residues. The V gene end was trimmed by 4 bases and the J gene end by 9 bases; junction bases not matched to a gene: 11. Written as DNA, the CDR3 is TGCAGCGTTGGGGGCCAAACGCTAGCGGCCCAGTACTTC. Its translation: CSVGGQTLAAQYF.

In this sample, this clonotype turned up a few times. CDR3 in amino acids: CASSVDRQETQYF. The CDR3 bases are TGTGCCAGCAGCGTCGACAGGCAAGAGACCCAGTACTTC. The rearrangement joins TRBV28 to TRBJ2-5; a possible D gene is TRBD1 (6 bases). Trimming shortened V by 6 bases and J by 2 bases, and 10 bases separated the two germline ends. The germline V gene has CDR1 MDHEN and CDR2 SYDVKM. The CDR3 is made up of 13 amino acids.

This clonotype was seen many times. The chain uses TRBV27 and TRBJ2-1; a possible D gene is TRBD1 (6 bases). V was clipped by 4 bases and J by 6 bases, with 19 bases between them. Looked up from germline, CDR1 is MNHEY and CDR2 is SMNVEV (reference sequence). The CDR3 is made up of 16 amino acids. CDR3 sequence reads: CASSSLGAGIRNEQFF. DNA for the CDR3: TGTGCCAGCAGTTCCTTGGGGGCAGGGATACGCAATGAGCAGTTCTTC.

Many counts were recorded for this clonotype. This chain uses TRBV29-1 with TRBJ2-1; the D gene is possibly TRBD2 (6 bases). V shed 1 base and J shed 4 bases, with 14 bases lying between them. Germline V gives CDR1 SQVTM, CDR2 ANQGSEA. This CDR3 comprises 15 residues. The CDR3 sequence is CSVEGRRERYNEQFF. The CDR3 region has the DNA TGCAGCGTTGAAGGGAGGCGGGAAAGGTACAATGAGCAGTTCTTC.

This clonotype was seen repeatedly, ten times or more. The gene calls are TRBV20-1 and TRBJ1-6; D unresolved. Trimming cost V 0 bases and J 7 bases, with 13 bases left between them. The CDR3 runs 15 residues. The germline V gene has CDR1 DFQATT and CDR2 SNEGSKA (reference sequence). The CDR3 protein is CSARDSGGLNSPLHF. The CDR3 DNA sequence: TGCAGTGCTAGAGATTCGGGCGGATTGAATTCACCCCTCCACTTT.

This clonotype showed up many times. The V and J genes are TRBV2 and TRBJ1-2; D is unresolved. Germline lookup yields CDR1 SNHLY and CDR2 FYNNEI. V dropped 7 bases and J dropped 4 bases, with 13 bases sitting between them. This CDR3 has 13 amino acids. The CDR3 DNA reads TGTGCCAGCAATATTGGGGTCGGCTATGGCTACACCTTC. Its protein is CASNIGVGYGYTF.

In this sample, this clonotype turned up many times. The chain is built from TRBV11-2 and TRBJ2-2, with D unclear. Germline loops: CDR1 SGHAT, CDR2 FQNNGV. Between the trimmed V and J ends, which lost 5 bases and 5 bases, there was a span of 3 bases. CDR3 length equals 11 residues. CDR3 residues: CASSLTGELFF. CDR3 DNA: TGTGCCAGCAGCCTTACCGGGGAGCTGTTTTTT.

Ten or more counts support this clonotype. The gene calls are TRBV7-2 and TRBJ2-7; 7 bases agree with TRBD2. V shed 3 bases and J 0 bases; nucleotides not matched to a gene: 2. In germline, CDR1 is SGHTA, CDR2 FQGNSA. There are 14 residues in the CDR3. For the CDR3, the DNA is TGTGCCAGCAGCTTGGGGAGGGCCTCCTACGAGCAGTACTTC. Translated: CASSLGRASYEQYF.

Comment on this clonotype: A single base is all that separates this from a far larger clone, so a read error is likely. The genes are TRBV10-3 and TRBJ2-7, with 12 bases fitting TRBD2. The junction had 8 bases not matched to a gene; V was cut back by 4 bases and J by 7 bases. The germline V gene has CDR1 ENHRY and CDR2 SYGVKD. This CDR3 comprises 15 residues. CDR3 coding DNA: TGTGCCATCAGTGGACTAGCGGGAGAGTACAATGAGCAGTACTTC. Its translation is CAISGLAGEYNEQYF.

This clonotype was detected ten times or more. The J gene is TRBJ2-7, the V gene TRBV29-1; D possibly corresponds to TRBD1 (5 bases). V lost 6 bases to trimming and J lost 0 bases, with 12 bases between them. CDR1 and CDR2 (germline): SQVTM, ANQGSEA. The CDR3 extends over 13 amino acids. The CDR3 DNA is TGCAGCGTGCTAGGGGTTAGCTCCTACGAGCAGTACTTC. Its translation: CSVLGVSSYEQYF.

This clonotype showed up just a few times. The chain links TRBV28 to TRBJ2-1, with 8 bases aligning to TRBD2. Trimming took 2 bases from V and 8 from J; bases not matched to a gene: 2. Germline loops: CDR1 MDHEN, CDR2 SYDVKM. The CDR3 length is 13 residues. DNA of the CDR3: TGTGCCAGCAGTTTAGGAGCGGGGGATGAGCAGTTCTTC. Protein sequence: CASSLGAGDEQFF.

This clonotype was counted ten times or more. V gene TRBV28 combines with J gene TRBJ2-1, with D possibly being TRBD1 (6 bases). The germline V and J ends were trimmed by 5 bases and 3 bases, with 17 bases remaining between them. The CDR3 loop spans 16 amino acids. Germline CDR1 reads MDHEN; CDR2 reads SYDVKM. CDR3 nucleotides: TGTGCCAGCAGTCACGAAACAGGGTTCGTCTACAATGAGCAGTTCTTC. Amino acid sequence: CASSHETGFVYNEQFF. Using reference TRBV28 and TRBJ2-1 for the parts outside the CDR3, the full variable domain is DVKVTQSSRYLVKRTGEKVFLECVQDMDHENMFWYRQDPGLGLRLIYFSYDVKMKEKGDIPEGYSVSREKKERFSLILESASTNQTSMYLCASSHETGFVYNEQFFGPGTRLTVL.

This clonotype was seen at least ten times. The chain combines TRBV5-1 with TRBJ2-3; 8 bases match TRBD1. Germline assignment: CDR1 SGHRS and CDR2 YFSETQ. With V trimmed by 4 bases and J by 0 bases, 4 bases remained unmatched. The CDR3 extends over 15 amino acids. The CDR3 region is CASSITGGSTDTQYF. In nucleotides, the CDR3 is TGCGCCAGCAGCATCACAGGGGGTAGCACAGATACGCAGTATTTT.